The 4 T cell receptor beta chains below all came from one sample that was sequenced in a study of graft-versus-host responses after intestinal transplantation. Their target antigens are unknown. Produced via immunoSEQ multiplex PCR; TCRdb's table is partial and in-frame only. The sample has more than 90,000 clones, roughly 93% seen once. The sample consisted of unstimulated CD8+ T cells sorted from spleen or lymph node cells, taken before transplant. The receptors derive from a human donor who was the organ donor for an intestinal transplant.

The gene calls are TRBV4-3 and TRBJ2-7; 11 bases are a match to TRBD1. Trimming took 1 base from V and 5 from J; bases not matched to a gene: 4. CDR1 is LGHNA and CDR2 is YSLEER in the germline V gene. The CDR3 covers 15 residues. The CDR3 loop is CASSQGPGQGDEQYF. As DNA, the CDR3 is TGCGCCAGCAGCCAAGGTCCGGGACAGGGGGACGAGCAGTACTTC.

This clone was observed a few times. This sequence joins TRBV27 and TRBJ2-1; no definite D call. Germline V gives CDR1 MNHEY, CDR2 SMNVEV (reference sequence). The V end was cut by 0 bases, the J end by 0 bases, with 9 bases between. The CDR3 loop spans 16 amino acids. The CDR3 DNA reads as TGTGCCAGCAGTTTATCGGCGGAGAGCTCCTACAATGAGCAGTTCTTC. Residues: CASSLSAESSYNEQFF.

This chain links TRBV6-1 with TRBJ2-1, with D perhaps TRBD1 (6 bases). The CDR3 covers 13 residues. Looked up from germline, CDR1 is MNHNS and CDR2 is SASEGT. The V gene lost 5 bases and the J gene lost 8 bases, with 13 bases spanning the gap. CDR3 in amino acids: CASSYVQGDEQFF. The DNA of the CDR3 is TGTGCCAGCAGTTATGTACAGGGAGATGAGCAGTTCTTC.

The V and J genes are TRBV4-3 and TRBJ2-2; TRBD1 is a possible D gene (5 bases). The CDR3 is 15 amino acids. The germline CDR1 and CDR2 sequences are LGHNA and YSLEER. V lost 4 bases to trimming and J lost 6 bases, with 15 bases between them. CDR3 DNA: TGCGCCAGCAGCCTTCAGGGTGTTTCTTCCGGGGAGCTGTTTTTT. Encoded protein: CASSLQGVSSGELFF.